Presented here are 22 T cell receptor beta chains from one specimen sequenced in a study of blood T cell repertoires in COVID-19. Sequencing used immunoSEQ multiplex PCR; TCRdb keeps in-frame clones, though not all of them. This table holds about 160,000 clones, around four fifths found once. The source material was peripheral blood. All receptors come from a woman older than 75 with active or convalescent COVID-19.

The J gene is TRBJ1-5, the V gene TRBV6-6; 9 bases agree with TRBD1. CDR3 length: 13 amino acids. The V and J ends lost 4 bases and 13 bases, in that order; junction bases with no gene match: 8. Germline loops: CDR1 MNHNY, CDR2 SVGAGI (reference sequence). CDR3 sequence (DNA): TGTGCCAGCAGTTTTCCTCCGGGACAGGGTCAGCATTTT. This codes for CASSFPPGQGQHF.

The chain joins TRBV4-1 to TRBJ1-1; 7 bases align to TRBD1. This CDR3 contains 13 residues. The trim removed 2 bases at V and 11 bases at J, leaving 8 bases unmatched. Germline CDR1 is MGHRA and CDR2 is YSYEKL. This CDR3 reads CASSQTWGQSAFF. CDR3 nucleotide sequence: TGCGCCAGCAGCCAAACCTGGGGACAGTCCGCTTTCTTT.

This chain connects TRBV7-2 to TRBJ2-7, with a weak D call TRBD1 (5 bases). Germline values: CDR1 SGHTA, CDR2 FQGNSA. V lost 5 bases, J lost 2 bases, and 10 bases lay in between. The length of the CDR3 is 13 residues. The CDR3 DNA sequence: TGTGCCAGCAGCATCGTGGACACCTACGAGCAGTACTTC. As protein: CASSIVDTYEQYF.

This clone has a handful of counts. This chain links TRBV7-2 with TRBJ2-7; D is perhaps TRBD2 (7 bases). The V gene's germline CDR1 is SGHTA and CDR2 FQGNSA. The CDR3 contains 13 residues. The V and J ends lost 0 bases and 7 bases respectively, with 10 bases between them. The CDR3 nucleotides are TGTGCCAGCAGCTTAGCCGGGGGGCGGGAGCAGTACTTC. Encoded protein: CASSLAGGREQYF.

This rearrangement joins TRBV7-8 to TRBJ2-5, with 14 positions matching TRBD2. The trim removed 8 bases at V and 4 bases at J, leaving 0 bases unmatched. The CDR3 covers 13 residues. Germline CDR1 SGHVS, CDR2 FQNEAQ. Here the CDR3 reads CASGTSGGETQYF. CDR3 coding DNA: TGTGCCAGCGGGACTAGCGGGGGAGAGACCCAGTACTTC.

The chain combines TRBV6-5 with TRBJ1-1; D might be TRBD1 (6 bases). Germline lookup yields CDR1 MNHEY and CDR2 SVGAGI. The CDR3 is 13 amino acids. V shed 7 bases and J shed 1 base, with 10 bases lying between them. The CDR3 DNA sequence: TGTGCCAGCATAGGACAGCCGAACACTGAAGCTTTCTTT. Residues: CASIGQPNTEAFF.

This CDR3 reads CASSLDGGLAFF. CDR3 bases: TGTGCCAGCAGCTTAGATGGGGGGTTGGCTTTCTTT. The chain couples TRBV7-6 to TRBJ1-1, with a tentative D call TRBD1 (5 bases). Trimming shortened V by 1 base and J by 11 bases, and 11 bases separated the two germline ends. Germline CDR1 is SGHVS and CDR2 is FNYEAQ. There are 12 residues in the CDR3.

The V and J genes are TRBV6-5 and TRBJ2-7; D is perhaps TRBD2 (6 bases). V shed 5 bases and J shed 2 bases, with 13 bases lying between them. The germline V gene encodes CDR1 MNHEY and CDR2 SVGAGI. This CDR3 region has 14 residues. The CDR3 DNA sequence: TGTGCCAGCAGTCTCCGGGGGTTAGCCTACGAGCAGTACTTC. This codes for CASSLRGLAYEQYF.

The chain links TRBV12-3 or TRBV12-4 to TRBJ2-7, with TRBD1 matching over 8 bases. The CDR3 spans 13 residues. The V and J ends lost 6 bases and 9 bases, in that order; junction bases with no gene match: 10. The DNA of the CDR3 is TGTGCCAGCAGCACCGGGACAGGTAGCGGGCAGTACTTC. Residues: CASSTGTGSGQYF.

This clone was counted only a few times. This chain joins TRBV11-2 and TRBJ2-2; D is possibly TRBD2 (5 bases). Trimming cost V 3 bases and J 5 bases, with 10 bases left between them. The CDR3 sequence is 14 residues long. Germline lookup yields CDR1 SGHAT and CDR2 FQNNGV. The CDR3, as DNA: TGTGCCAGCAGCTTCCAAGGAGGAACCGGGGAGCTGTTTTTT. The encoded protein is CASSFQGGTGELFF. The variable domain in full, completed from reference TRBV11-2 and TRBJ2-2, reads EAGVAQSPRYKIIEKRQSVAFWCNPISGHATLYWYQQILGQGPKLLIQFQNNGVVDDSQLPKDRFSAERLKGVDSTLKIQPAKLEDSAVYLCASSFQGGTGELFFGEGSRLTVL.

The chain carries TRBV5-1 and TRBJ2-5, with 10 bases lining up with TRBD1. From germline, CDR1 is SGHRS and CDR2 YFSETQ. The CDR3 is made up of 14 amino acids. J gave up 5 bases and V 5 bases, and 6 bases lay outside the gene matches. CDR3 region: CASSGTGELETQYF. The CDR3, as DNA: TGCGCCAGCAGTGGGACAGGGGAATTGGAGACCCAGTACTTC.

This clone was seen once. CDR3 DNA: TGCAGCGTTGGAGGACAGGGCACAAATTCACCCCTCCACTTT. Translating gives CSVGGQGTNSPLHF. The chain carries TRBV29-1 and TRBJ1-6; 8 positions agree with TRBD1. Germline values: CDR1 SQVTM, CDR2 ANQGSEA. The CDR3 is 14 residues long. V was pared by 4 bases and J by 7 bases, with 6 bases of the junction left unmatched. The whole variable domain, remainder taken from reference TRBV29-1 and TRBJ1-6, is SAVISQKPSRDICQRGTSLTIQCQVDSQVTMMFWYRQQPGQSLTLIATANQGSEATYESGFVIDKFPISRPNLTFSTLTVSNMSPEDSSIYLCSVGGQGTNSPLHFGNGTRLTVT.

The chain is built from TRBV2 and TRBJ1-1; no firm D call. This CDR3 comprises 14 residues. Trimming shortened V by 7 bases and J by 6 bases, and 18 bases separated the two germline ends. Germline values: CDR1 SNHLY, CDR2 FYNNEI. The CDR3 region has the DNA TGTGCCAGCACCCGGGGAGGCGGAGGTGCTGAAGCTTTCTTT. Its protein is CASTRGGGGAEAFF.

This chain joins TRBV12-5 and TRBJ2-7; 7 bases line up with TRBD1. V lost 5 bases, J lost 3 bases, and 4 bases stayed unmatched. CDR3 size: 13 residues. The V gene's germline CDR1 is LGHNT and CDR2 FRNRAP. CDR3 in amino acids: CASGKGQNYEQYF. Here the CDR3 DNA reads TGTGCTAGTGGTAAGGGACAGAACTACGAGCAGTACTTC.

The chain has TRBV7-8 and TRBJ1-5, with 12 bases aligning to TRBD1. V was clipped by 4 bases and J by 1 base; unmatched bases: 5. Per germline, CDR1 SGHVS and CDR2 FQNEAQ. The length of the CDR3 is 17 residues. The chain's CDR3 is CASSSGGQGASNQPQHF. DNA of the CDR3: TGTGCCAGCAGCTCAGGGGGACAGGGGGCGAGCAATCAGCCCCAGCATTTT.

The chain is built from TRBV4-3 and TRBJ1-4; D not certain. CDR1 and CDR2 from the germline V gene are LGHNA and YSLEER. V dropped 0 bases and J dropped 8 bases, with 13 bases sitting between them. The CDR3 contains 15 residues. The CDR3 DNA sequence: TGCGCCAGCAGCCAAGATAGGAGGGCTGAAGAAAAACTGTTTTTT. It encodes CASSQDRRAEEKLFF.

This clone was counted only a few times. The CDR3 is CAWSVRGTGKEPQHF. The CDR3 coding sequence is TGTGCCTGGAGTGTACGGGGGACAGGGAAGGAGCCCCAGCATTTT. V is TRBV30 and J is TRBJ1-5, with 9 bases aligning to TRBD1. This CDR3 has 15 amino acids. Germline CDR1 GTSNPN, CDR2 SVGIG (reference sequence). V gave up 0 bases and J gave up 8 bases; unmatched junction bases: 8.

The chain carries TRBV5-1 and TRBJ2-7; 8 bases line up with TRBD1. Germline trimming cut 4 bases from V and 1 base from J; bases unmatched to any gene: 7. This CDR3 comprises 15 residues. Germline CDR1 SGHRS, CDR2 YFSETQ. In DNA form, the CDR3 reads TGCGCCAGCAGCGGAGGACAGGGTGAGTCCTACGAGCAGTACTTC. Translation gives CASSGGQGESYEQYF.

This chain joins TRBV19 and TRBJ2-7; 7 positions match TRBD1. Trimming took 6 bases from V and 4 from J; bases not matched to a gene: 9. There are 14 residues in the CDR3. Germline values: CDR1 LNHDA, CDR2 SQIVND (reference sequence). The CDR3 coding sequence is TGTGCCAGTAGCCAACAGGGGTTTTCTTACGAGCAGTACTTC. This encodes CASSQQGFSYEQYF.

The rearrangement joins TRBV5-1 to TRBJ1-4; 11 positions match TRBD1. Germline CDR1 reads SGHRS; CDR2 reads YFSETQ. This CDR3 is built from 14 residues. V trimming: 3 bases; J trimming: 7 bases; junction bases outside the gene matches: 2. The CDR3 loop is CASSSGTGGEKLFF. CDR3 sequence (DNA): TGCGCCAGCAGCTCCGGGACAGGGGGTGAAAAACTGTTTTTT. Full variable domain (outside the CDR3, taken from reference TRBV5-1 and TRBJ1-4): KAGVTQTPRYLIKTRGQQVTLSCSPISGHRSVSWYQQTPGQGLQFLFEYFSETQRNKGNFPGRFSGRQFSNSRSEMNVSTLELGDSALYLCASSSGTGGEKLFFGSGTQLSVL.

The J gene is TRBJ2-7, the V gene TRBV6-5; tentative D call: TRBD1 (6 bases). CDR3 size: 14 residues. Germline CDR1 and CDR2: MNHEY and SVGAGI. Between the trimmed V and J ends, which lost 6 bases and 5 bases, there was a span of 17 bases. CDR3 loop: CASSPRPQGNEQYF. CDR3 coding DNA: TGTGCCAGCAGCCCCCGGCCCCAGGGGAACGAGCAGTACTTC.

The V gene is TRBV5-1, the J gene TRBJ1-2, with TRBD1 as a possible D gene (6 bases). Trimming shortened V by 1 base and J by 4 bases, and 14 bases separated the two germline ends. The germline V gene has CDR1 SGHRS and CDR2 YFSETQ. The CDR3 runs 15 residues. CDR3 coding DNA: TGCGCCAGCAGCTTGATCCCAGGGGAGATCTATGGCTACACCTTC. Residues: CASSLIPGEIYGYTF.